Included here is one T cell receptor (beta chain) sequence, with context. The data were produced by immunoSEQ multiplex PCR, yet TCRdb's version contains in-frame clones alone and is incomplete. The sample consists of 150,000 to 200,000 clones, roughly 79% of them appearing once. V lost 5 bases and J lost 5; bases outside the gene matches: 7. Germline assignment: CDR1 SGHRS and CDR2 YFSETQ. The length of the CDR3 is 14 residues. These data belong to a study of blood T cell repertoires in COVID-19. The source is a woman of 80 years or more with COVID-19, enrolled during active disease. Sample: peripheral blood. The chain has TRBV5-1 and TRBJ1-5; 7 nucleotides align to TRBD1. The CDR3 DNA reads TGCGCCAGCAGTACAGGGGAAACGGATCAGCCCCAGCATTTT. Protein sequence: CASSTGETDQPQHF.